The clone carrying this TCR beta chain was detected once. Per the authors' pipeline: Amplification from reference gene primers served as the basis for estimated nucleated cell counts. The repertoire was sequenced with immunoSEQ multiplex PCR; TCRdb's copy has only in-frame clones and lacks some. The V and J calls and clone size come from that table; D and trimming were worked out from the DNA. The data contain 55,000 to 80,000 clones, 78% of them singletons. This sample is drawn from a study of blood T cell repertoires in COVID-19. The germline V gene encodes CDR1 SGHDT and CDR2 YYEEEE. The CDR3 runs to 13 residues. V lost 2 bases and J 4 bases, leaving 9 bases between the germline ends. Patients of the Seattle cohort, enrolled during active infection, were followed longitudinally.

Sequenced input: peripheral blood. V usage is TRBV5-6 and J usage is TRBJ2-5; D remains ambiguous. The receptor comes from a man aged 55 to 69 with COVID-19, enrolled during active disease. In DNA, the CDR3 is TGTGCCAGCAGCTTTAGTAGCCGAGAGACCCAGTACTTC. This encodes CASSFSSRETQYF.